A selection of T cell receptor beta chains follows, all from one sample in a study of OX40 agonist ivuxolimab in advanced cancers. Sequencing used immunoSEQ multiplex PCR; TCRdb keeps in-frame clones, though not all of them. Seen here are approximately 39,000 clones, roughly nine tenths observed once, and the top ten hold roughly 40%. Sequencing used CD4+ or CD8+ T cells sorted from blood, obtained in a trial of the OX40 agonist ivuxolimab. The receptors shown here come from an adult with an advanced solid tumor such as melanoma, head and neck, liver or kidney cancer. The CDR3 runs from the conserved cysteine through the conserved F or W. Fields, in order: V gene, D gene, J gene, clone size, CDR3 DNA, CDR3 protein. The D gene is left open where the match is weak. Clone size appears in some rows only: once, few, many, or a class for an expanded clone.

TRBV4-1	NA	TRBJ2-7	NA	TGCGCCAGCAGCGTGTCGGGGGAACAGGCCTACGAGCAGTACTTC	CASSVSGEQAYEQYF
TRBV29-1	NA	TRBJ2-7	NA	TGCAGCGTTTTATTCCAGGACTTCTCCTACGAGCAGTACTTC	CSVLFQDFSYEQYF
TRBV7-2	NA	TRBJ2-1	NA	TGTGCCAGCGGACCCGTCGAGAATGAGCAGTTCTTC	CASGPVENEQFF
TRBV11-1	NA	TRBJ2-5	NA	TGTGCCAGCAGCTTAGCGATTTATCAAGAGACCCAGTACTTC	CASSLAIYQETQYF
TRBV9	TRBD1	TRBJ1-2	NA	TGTGCCAGCAGCGTAGGCAGGGGGACAGGGGGCGTTGAAGATTATGGCTACACCTTC	CASSVGRGTGGVEDYGYTF
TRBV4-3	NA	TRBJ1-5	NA	TGCGCCAGCAGCCAGTCGACCGCCGGGACACTTAGCAATCAGCCCCAGCATTTT	CASSQSTAGTLSNQPQHF
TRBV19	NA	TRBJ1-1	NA	TGTGCCAGTAGTATCGCTGAGGGATCGAACACTGAAGCTTTCTTT	CASSIAEGSNTEAFF
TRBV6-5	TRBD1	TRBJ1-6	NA	TGTGCCAGCAGGCCGGACAGGGAGGATTCACCCCTCCACTTT	CASRPDREDSPLHF
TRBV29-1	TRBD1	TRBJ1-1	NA	TGCAGCGTTGGACAGGGTACAATCCTAGGCTCTGAAGCTTTCTTT	CSVGQGTILGSEAFF
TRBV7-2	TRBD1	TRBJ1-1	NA	TGTGCCAGCAGCTTACGACAGGGTTGGGGTGAAGCTTTCTTT	CASSLRQGWGEAFF
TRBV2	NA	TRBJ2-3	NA	TGTGCCAGCCCGGGGGTCGGCACAGATACGCAGTATTTT	CASPGVGTDTQYF
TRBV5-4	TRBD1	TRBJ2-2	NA	TGTGCCAGCAGCTACTCTACAGGGGCTAACACCGGGGAGCTGTTTTTT	CASSYSTGANTGELFF
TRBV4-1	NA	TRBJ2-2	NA	TGCGCCAGCAGCCTTACCATCGAATTCACCGGGGAGCTGTTTTTT	CASSLTIEFTGELFF
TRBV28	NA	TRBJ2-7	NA	TGTGCCAGCACCCAACAGGGGCGTCGGGGGGAGGAGCAGTACTTC	CASTQQGRRGEEQYF
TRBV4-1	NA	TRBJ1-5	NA	TGCGCCAGCAGCCAAGTTCACCAAGACAATCAGCCCCAGCATTTT	CASSQVHQDNQPQHF
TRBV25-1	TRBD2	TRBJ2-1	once	TGTGCCAGCAGTGAACCGGGACTAGCGGGGGAGACTAACAATGAGCAGTTCTTC	CASSEPGLAGETNNEQFF
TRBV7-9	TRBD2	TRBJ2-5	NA	TGTGCCAGCAGCTTGGGACTAGCGGGGGGGATCCAAGAGACCCAGTACTTC	CASSLGLAGGIQETQYF
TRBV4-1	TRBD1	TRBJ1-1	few	TGCGCCAGCAGTCTGCAAGGGACAGATCTCTTTATGAACACTGAAGCTTTCTTT	CASSLQGTDLFMNTEAFF
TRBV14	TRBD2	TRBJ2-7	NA	TGTGCCAGCAGCCAATCTAGCGGGGGGGCGGACGAGCAGTACTTC	CASSQSSGGADEQYF
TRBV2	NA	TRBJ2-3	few	TGTGCCAGCAATCTGGACTCGCCCGGCCCAGATACGCAGTATTTT	CASNLDSPGPDTQYF
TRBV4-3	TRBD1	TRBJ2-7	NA	TGCGCCAGCAGCCAGGGCCTCTCCGGGACAGGGGGTAACGAGCAGTACTTC	CASSQGLSGTGGNEQYF
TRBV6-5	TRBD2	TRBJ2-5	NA	TGTGCCAGCAGTTACGGAATGGGGGGGGGAGTAAAGACCCAGTACTTC	CASSYGMGGGVKTQYF
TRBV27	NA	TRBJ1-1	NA	TGTGCCAGCAGAAACTTCCTGAACACTGAAGCTTTCTTT	CASRNFLNTEAFF
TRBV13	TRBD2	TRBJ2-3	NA	TGTGCCAGCAGTCTACAAGCGGGGGGGATCACAGATACGCAGTATTTT	CASSLQAGGITDTQYF
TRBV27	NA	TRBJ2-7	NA	TGTGCCAGCAGCCAGACAGGGAGGAACTCTGACGAGCAGTACTTC	CASSQTGRNSDEQYF
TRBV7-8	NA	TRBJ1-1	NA	TGTGCCAGCAGCGCCCCATGGGGCACTGAAGCTTTCTTT	CASSAPWGTEAFF
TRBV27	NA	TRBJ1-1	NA	TGTGCCAGCAGCCTACAGGGCCTGAACACTGAAGCTTTCTTT	CASSLQGLNTEAFF
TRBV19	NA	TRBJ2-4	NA	TGTGCCAGTAGTCTTGCACAGGGAAACATTCAGTACTTC	CASSLAQGNIQYF
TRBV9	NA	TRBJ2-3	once	TGTGCCAGCAGCGTAGAGGGGCAGGGAAATACAGATACGCAGTATTTT	CASSVEGQGNTDTQYF